Detailed here is one T cell receptor beta chain. The data are from a study of blood T cell repertoires in COVID-19. Study details: In each case, the material was cDNA or gDNA derived from T cells, B-cell-depleted T cells, or PBMCs.

Germline values: CDR1 SGHNT, CDR2 YYREEE (reference sequence). The CDR3 runs to 13 residues. Trimming removed 5 bases from V and 7 bases from J, with 15 bases in between. Per the original data handling: Amplification of reference gene primers was used by the study to estimate nucleated cell counts. TCRdb's table, derived via immunoSEQ multiplex PCR, lists solely in-frame clones and lacks some. V and J calls and clone size are given by that table; D and trimming were obtained from the DNA. The table shows some 70,000 clones, with 85% to 90% occurring only once. The receptor comes from a man between 45 and 60 years old with acute or convalescent COVID-19. The chain links TRBV5-4 to TRBJ1-2, with D maybe TRBD1 (6 bases). Sequencing was done on a sample of peripheral blood. DNA for the CDR3: TGTGCCAGCAGAGCCGACAGGACTGGTGGCTACACCTTC. Translated: CASRADRTGGYTF. Supplemented by reference TRBV5-4 and TRBJ1-2, the full variable domain reads ETGVTQSPTHLIKTRGQQVTLRCSSQSGHNTVSWYQQALGQGPQFIFQYYREEENGRGNFPPRFSGLQFPNYSSELNVNALELDDSALYLCASRADRTGGYTFGSGTRLTVV.